This T cell receptor (beta chain) was obtained from a study of blood T cell repertoires in COVID-19. The CDR3 contains 17 residues. Unmatched junction bases numbered 9, after V lost 5 bases and J lost 1 base. Germline V gene sequence: CDR1 SGHAT, CDR2 FQNNGV. Sequencing used immunoSEQ multiplex PCR; TCRdb keeps in-frame clones, though not all of them. The repertoire holds more than 95,000 clones, with approximately 87% as singletons. The sequencing input was peripheral blood. The chain carries TRBV11-2 and TRBJ1-1; TRBD1 matches at 11 bases. The TCR originated in a human donor in a cohort sampled during active or convalescent COVID-19. The DNA for the CDR3 is TGTGCCAGCAGCCCGTGGACAGGGGGCATTACGAACACTGAAGCTTTCTTT. Its protein is CASSPWTGGITNTEAFF.